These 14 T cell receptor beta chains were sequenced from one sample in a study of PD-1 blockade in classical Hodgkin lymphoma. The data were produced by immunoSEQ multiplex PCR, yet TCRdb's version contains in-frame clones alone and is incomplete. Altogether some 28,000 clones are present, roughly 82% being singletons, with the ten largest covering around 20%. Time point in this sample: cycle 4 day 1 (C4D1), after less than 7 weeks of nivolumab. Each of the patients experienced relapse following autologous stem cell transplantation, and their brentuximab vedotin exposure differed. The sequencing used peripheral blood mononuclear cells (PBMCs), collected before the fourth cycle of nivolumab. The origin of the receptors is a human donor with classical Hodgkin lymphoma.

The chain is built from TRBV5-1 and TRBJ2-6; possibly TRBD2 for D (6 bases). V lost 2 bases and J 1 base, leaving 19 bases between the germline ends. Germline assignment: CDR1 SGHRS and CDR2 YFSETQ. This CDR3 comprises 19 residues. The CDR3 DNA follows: TGCGCCAGCAGCTTCCGGTCCCAGGGAGGCGCTTCTGGGGCCAACGTCCTGACTTTC. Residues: CASSFRSQGGASGANVLTF. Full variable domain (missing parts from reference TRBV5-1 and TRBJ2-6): KAGVTQTPRYLIKTRGQQVTLSCSPISGHRSVSWYQQTPGQGLQFLFEYFSETQRNKGNFPGRFSGRQFSNSRSEMNVSTLELGDSALYLCASSFRSQGGASGANVLTFGAGSRLTVL.

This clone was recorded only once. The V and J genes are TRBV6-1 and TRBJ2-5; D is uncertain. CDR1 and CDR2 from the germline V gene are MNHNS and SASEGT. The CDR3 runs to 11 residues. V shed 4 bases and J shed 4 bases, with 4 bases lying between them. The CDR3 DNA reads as TGTGCCAGCAGTGGCCGAGAGACCCAGTACTTC. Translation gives CASSGRETQYF.

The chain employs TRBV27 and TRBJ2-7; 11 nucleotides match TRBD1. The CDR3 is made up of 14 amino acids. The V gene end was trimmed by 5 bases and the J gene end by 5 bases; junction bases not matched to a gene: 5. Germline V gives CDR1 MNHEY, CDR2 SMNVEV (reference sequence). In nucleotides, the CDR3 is TGTGCCAGCAGTGGACAGGGGGCGGTGGACGAGCAGTACTTC. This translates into CASSGQGAVDEQYF.

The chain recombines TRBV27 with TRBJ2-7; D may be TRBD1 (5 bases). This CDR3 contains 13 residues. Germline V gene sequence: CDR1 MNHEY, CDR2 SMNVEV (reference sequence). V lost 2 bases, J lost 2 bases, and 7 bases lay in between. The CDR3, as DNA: TGTGCCAGCAGTTTAGGCAGGGCCTACGAGCAGTACTTC. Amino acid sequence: CASSLGRAYEQYF.

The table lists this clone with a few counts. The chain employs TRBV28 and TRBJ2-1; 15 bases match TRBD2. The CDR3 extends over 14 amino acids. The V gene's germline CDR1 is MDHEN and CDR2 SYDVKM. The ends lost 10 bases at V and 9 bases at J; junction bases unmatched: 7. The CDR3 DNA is TGTGCCACCAGGACTAGCGGGGGGGCCCTTGAGCAGTTCTTC. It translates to CATRTSGGALEQFF. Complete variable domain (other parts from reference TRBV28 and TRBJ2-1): DVKVTQSSRYLVKRTGEKVFLECVQDMDHENMFWYRQDPGLGLRLIYFSYDVKMKEKGDIPEGYSVSREKKERFSLILESASTNQTSMYLCATRTSGGALEQFFGPGTRLTVL.

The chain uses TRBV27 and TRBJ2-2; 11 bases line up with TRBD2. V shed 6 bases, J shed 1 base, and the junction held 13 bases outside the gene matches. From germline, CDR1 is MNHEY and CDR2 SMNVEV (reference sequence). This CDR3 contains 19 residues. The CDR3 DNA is TGTGCCAGCAGCCGTACCACACTAGCGGGGGCTAAGAACACCGGGGAGCTGTTTTTT. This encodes CASSRTTLAGAKNTGELFF.

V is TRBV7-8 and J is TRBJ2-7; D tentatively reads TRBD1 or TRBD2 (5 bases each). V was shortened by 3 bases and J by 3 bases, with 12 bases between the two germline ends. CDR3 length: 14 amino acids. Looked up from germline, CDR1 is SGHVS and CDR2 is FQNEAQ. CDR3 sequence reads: CASSFNGAFYEQYF. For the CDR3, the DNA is TGTGCCAGCAGCTTCAACGGGGCTTTCTACGAGCAGTACTTC.

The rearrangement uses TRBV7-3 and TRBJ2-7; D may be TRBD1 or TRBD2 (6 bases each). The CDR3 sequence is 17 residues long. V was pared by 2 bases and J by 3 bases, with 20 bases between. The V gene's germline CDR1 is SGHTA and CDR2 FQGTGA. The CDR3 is CASSLEGGLTLIYEQYF. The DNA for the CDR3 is TGTGCCAGCAGCTTAGAGGGGGGATTGACGTTAATCTACGAGCAGTACTTC.

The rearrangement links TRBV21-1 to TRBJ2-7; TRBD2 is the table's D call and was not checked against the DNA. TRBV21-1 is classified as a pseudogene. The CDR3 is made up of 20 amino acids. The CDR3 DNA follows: TGTGCCAGCAGCAAAGAAGCGGGACTAGCGGGGGACCTAGCGGACTACGAGCAGTACTTC. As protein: CASSKEAGLAGDLADYEQYF.

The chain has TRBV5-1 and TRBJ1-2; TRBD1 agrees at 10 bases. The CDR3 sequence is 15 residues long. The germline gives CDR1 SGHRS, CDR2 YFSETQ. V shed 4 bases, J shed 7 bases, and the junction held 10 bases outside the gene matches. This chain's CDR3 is CASSPIPGQGFGYTF. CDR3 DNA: TGCGCCAGCAGCCCCATTCCGGGACAGGGGTTTGGCTACACCTTC. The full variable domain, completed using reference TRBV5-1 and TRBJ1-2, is KAGVTQTPRYLIKTRGQQVTLSCSPISGHRSVSWYQQTPGQGLQFLFEYFSETQRNKGNFPGRFSGRQFSNSRSEMNVSTLELGDSALYLCASSPIPGQGFGYTFGSGTRLTVV.

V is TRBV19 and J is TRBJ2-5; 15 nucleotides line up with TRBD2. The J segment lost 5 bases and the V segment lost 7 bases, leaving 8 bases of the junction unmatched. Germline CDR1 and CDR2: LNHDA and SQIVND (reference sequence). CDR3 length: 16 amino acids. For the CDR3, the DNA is TGTGCCAGTACCCCCGGACTAGCGGGGGGGCTCGAGACCCAGTACTTC. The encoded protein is CASTPGLAGGLETQYF.

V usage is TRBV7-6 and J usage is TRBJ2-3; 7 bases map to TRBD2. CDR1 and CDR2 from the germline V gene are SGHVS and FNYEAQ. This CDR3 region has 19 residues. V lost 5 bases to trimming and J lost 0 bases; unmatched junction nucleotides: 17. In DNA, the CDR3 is TGTGCCAGCAGCCTGCCCGCCGGGGGGTTCCGGTATAGCACAGATACGCAGTATTTT. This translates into CASSLPAGGFRYSTDTQYF.

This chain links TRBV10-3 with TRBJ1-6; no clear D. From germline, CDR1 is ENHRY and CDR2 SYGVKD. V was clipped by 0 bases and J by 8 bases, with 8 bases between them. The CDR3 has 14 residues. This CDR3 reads CAISESSVDSPLHF. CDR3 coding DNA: TGTGCCATCAGTGAGTCATCGGTAGATTCACCCCTCCACTTT.

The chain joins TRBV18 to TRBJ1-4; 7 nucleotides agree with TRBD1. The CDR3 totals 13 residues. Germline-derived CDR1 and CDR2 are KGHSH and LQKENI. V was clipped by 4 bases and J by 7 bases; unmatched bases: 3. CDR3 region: CASSRQGGEKLFF. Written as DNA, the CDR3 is TGTGCCAGCTCACGACAGGGAGGTGAAAAACTGTTTTTT.